Listed below are T cell receptor beta chains from one sample, sequenced in a study of CD8 T cells in Susac syndrome. Using its own MiXCR run on the immunoSEQ multiplex PCR reads, TCRdb lists one record per CDR3 protein. The sample shows about 280,000 distinct CDR3 sequences, around 83% of them seen only once. Input material: CD8+ T cells from PBMCs. The receptor set was obtained from a human donor with multiple sclerosis. CDR3s include the opening cysteine and the closing phenylalanine or tryptophan. Each record gives: V gene, J gene, clone size, D gene, CDR3 DNA, CDR3 protein. A D gene is named only where the DNA matches it firmly. Not all rows give a size; the values are once, few, many and, for expanded clones, a class.

>TRBV2|TRBJ1-1|.|.
TGTGCCAGCAGGTATTGGGGCACTGAAGCTTTCTTT
CASRYWGTEAFF
>TRBV24-1|TRBJ2-3|.|TRBD2
TGTGCCACCGCAGGTCCGGGAGGGAGGGATACGCAGTATTTT
CATAGPGGRDTQYF
>TRBV6-6|TRBJ1-4|few|.
TGTGCCAGTTCGACAGCAGGTGCAACTAATGAAAAACTGTTTTTT
CASSTAGATNEKLFF
>TRBV19|TRBJ2-1|.|.
TGTGCCAGTAGTATAGGGCTTTACAATGAGCAGTTCTTC
CASSIGLYNEQFF
>TRBV27|TRBJ2-3|.|.
TGTGCCAGCAGTTTATCGGGGACTAGCACAGATACGCAGTATTTT
CASSLSGTSTDTQYF
>TRBV27|TRBJ2-6|.|.
TGTGCCAGCAGTTCCACGGGTGGGGCCAACGTCCTGACTTTC
CASSSTGGANVLTF
>TRBV7-2|TRBJ2-1|.|TRBD2
TGTGCCAGCAGCTTAGCTAGCGGGAGGGACTACAATGAGCAGTTCTTC
CASSLASGRDYNEQFF
>TRBV3-1|TRBJ2-1|.|TRBD2
TGTGCCAGCAGCCTAAATAGGGATCGGGAGGGCCCGAACAATGAGCAGCTCTTC
CASSLNRDREGPNNEQLF
>TRBV27|TRBJ2-7|.|TRBD1
TGTGCCAGCAGTTCCCTCCAAGACAGGGTGGAAGAGCAGTACTTC
CASSSLQDRVEEQYF
>TRBV20-1|TRBJ1-2|.|.
TGCAGTGCTAGACATCACAGGGACGGCTACACCTTC
CSARHHRDGYTF
>TRBV10-3|TRBJ2-3|.|TRBD1
TGTGCCATCAGCCAGGGGGAAGTAGATACGCAGTATTTT
CAISQGEVDTQYF
>TRBV12-3/TRBV12-4|TRBJ2-7|.|.
TGTGCCAGCAGTTTAGAGCGGAGCCCCTACGAGCAGTACTTC
CASSLERSPYEQYF
>TRBV9|TRBJ2-1|.|TRBD2
TGTGCCAGCAGCCCTCGGACTAGCGGGAGGTTCCATGAGCAGTTCTTC
CASSPRTSGRFHEQFF
>TRBV5-6|TRBJ1-1|.|TRBD1
TGTGCCAGCAGCGAGCGACAGGGGCTGAACACTGAAGCTTTCTTT
CASSERQGLNTEAFF
>TRBV2|TRBJ1-5|.|.
TGTGCCAGCAGTGGTCACTATAGGCCCCAGCATTTT
CASSGHYRPQHF
>TRBV6-1|TRBJ2-1|.|.
TGTGCCAGCAGTGAAGTAGGGGTGGGGCGGACAGACAATGAGCAGTTCTTC
CASSEVGVGRTDNEQFF
>TRBV29-1|TRBJ1-3|once|.
TGCAGCGTTGAAGATGGCCCCCACCTGCGCCCGGGTGGAAACACCATATATTTT
CSVEDGPHLRPGGNTIYF
>TRBV27|TRBJ2-1|.|.
TGTGCCAGCAGTTTACCTAGGGTGAATGAGCAGTTCTTC
CASSLPRVNEQFF
>TRBV28|TRBJ1-4|.|.
TGTGCCAGCAGTTTAACACAGGATAATGAAAAACTGTTTTTT
CASSLTQDNEKLFF
>TRBV6-5|TRBJ2-1|.|.
TGTGCCAGCAGCCGATCCCAGTACTCCTACAATGAGCAGTTCTTC
CASSRSQYSYNEQFF
>TRBV24-1|TRBJ2-1|.|TRBD2
TGTGCCACCAGTGATCCGCGAACACTAGCGGGAGGGAGGAATGAGCAGTTCTTC
CATSDPRTLAGGRNEQFF
>TRBV28|TRBJ1-5|few|.
TGTGCCAGCAGTTTAGCCCAGGGAAACCAGCCCCAGCATTTT
CASSLAQGNQPQHF
>TRBV27|TRBJ2-1|.|.
TGTGCCAGCAGTTTATTGCCCGGGGGCAATGAGCAGTTCTTC
CASSLLPGGNEQFF
>TRBV4-1|TRBJ2-7|.|.
TGCGCCAGCCCTTCCGGACTTTCCTACGAGCAGTACTTC
CASPSGLSYEQYF
>TRBV3-1|TRBJ2-3|.|TRBD2
TGTGCCAGCAGACTAGCGGGAGTCCTCACAGATACGCAGTATTTT
CASRLAGVLTDTQYF
>TRBV12-3/TRBV12-4|TRBJ2-1|.|.
TGTGCCAGCAGGCTACAGGGCCATGAGCAGTTCTTC
CASRLQGHEQFF
>TRBV21-1|TRBJ1-5|.|.
TGTGCCAGAAAGGATCCAAATAGCAATCAGCCCCAGCATTTT
CARKDPNSNQPQHF
>TRBV20-1|TRBJ1-3|.|.
TGCAGTGCTAAGGTGACAGGAAGCTCTGGAAACACCATATATTTT
CSAKVTGSSGNTIYF